Listed below are T cell receptor beta chains from one sample, sequenced in a study of T cells expressing NK-cell markers. TCRdb reanalyzed the 5' RACE reads and collapses them to one entry per CDR3 protein, without DNA. Its table records 150,000 or so distinct CDR3 sequences. The sample was blood T cells: a sorted CD56 or NKG2C T cell subset, CD4+ or CD8+ T cells, or bulk PBMC T cells (not recorded which). All receptors come from a woman aged 50 to 65 in good health. Each CDR3 is given with its conserved first and last residue. Each record gives: V gene, J gene, CDR3 protein.

TRBV6-1,TRBJ2-1,CASSRSADSSYNEQFF
TRBV21-1,TRBJ2-1,CASSLPGLAGYNEQFF
TRBV7-2,TRBJ2-3,CASSLYQATDTQYF
TRBV12-3/TRBV12-4,TRBJ2-1,CASSLRDYVNNEQFF
TRBV7-8,TRBJ2-1,CASSPRRSYNEQFF
TRBV7-9,TRBJ2-3,CASSSGAGAGTDTQYF
TRBV25-1,TRBJ1-3,CASYGGPGNTIYF
TRBV7-8,TRBJ2-1,CASSLTGDYNEQFF
TRBV10-1,TRBJ2-1,CASSEAGGPGNEQFF
TRBV27,TRBJ1-3,CASSLLPAGNTIYF
TRBV4-1,TRBJ1-6,CASSHGPGVGNSPLHF
TRBV7-3,TRBJ2-2,CASSGSTSAGELFF
TRBV4-1,TRBJ2-5,CASSQFPGPQETQYF
TRBV12-3/TRBV12-4,TRBJ2-1,CASSFGGVHEQFF
TRBV24-1,TRBJ2-1,CATRPGLAGSEQFF
TRBV5-5,TRBJ2-1,CASSLELADYNEQFF
TRBV24-1,TRBJ2-2,CATSGVLGGTGELFF
TRBV20-1,TRBJ1-1,CSARDSGNTEAFF
TRBV2,TRBJ2-2,CASSVGQGGTGELFF
TRBV4-1,TRBJ2-2,CASSQAQGLATGELFF
TRBV7-2,TRBJ2-5,CASSIIAGQETQYF
TRBV29-1,TRBJ2-5,CSVYRAVDQETQYF
TRBV7-9,TRBJ2-3,CASSLAGITDTQYF
TRBV15,TRBJ2-7,CATNDGREPHEQYF
TRBV4-1,TRBJ2-7,CASSQQPGLADYEQYF
TRBV5-1,TRBJ1-2,CASSARPGQGDGYTF